This record looks at one TCR beta chain sequence and its context. The antigen remains undetermined. In patients chosen for sequencing, flow cytometry had shown CD8+CD57+ cell expansion. This specimen belongs to a study of CD8+CD57+ T cells in acquired aplastic anemia. Study findings and constraints: Overlap between patients and controls comprised 25 to 30 CD8+ CDR3 sequences.

TCR beta VDJ and CDR3 were profiled, and genomic DNA was the template. TCRdb reprocessed the reads with MiXCR, giving one entry per CDR3 protein. The sample comprises about 75,000 distinct CDR3 sequences, roughly two thirds of which are singletons, and approximately 81% rests with the top ten. V dropped 6 bases and J dropped 2; count of bases not matched to a gene: 4. The CDR3 runs to 14 residues. Per germline, CDR1 SGHTA and CDR2 FQGTGA. The TCR comes from a human donor with aplastic anemia. The chain is built from TRBV7-3 and TRBJ2-5; 9 bases agree with TRBD1. Sequences were obtained from sorted CD4+, CD8+, or CD8+CD57+ T cells (not recorded which) from PBMCs. CDR3 nucleotide sequence: TGTGCCAGCAGACCCGGGACAGGGCAAGAGACCCAGTACTTC. Encoded protein: CASRPGTGQETQYF.